This T cell receptor beta chain was obtained from a study of OX40 agonist ivuxolimab in advanced cancers. Study-wide results and caveats: Low clonal expansion, among the lowest seen, marked partial responders at 0.1-3.0 mg/kg. The mean number of expanded clones was higher in CD8+ T cells than in CD4+.

With respect to this clone: As yet, its antigen is unknown.

The protocol was immunoSEQ multiplex PCR, while the TCRdb copy is restricted to in-frame clones and leaves out a portion. The profile covers about 120,000 clones, with 80% to 90% appearing a single time and more than 0.45% taken by the ten largest. The TCR sequence derives from an adult with an advanced solid tumor such as melanoma, head and neck, liver or kidney cancer. The material sequenced was CD4+ or CD8+ T cells sorted from blood, taken in a trial of the OX40 agonist ivuxolimab.

The CDR3 is CASSKAGYVGGVPGNTIYF. CDR3 DNA sequence: TGTGCCAGCAGCAAAGCCGGATACGTAGGGGGGGTTCCCGGAAACACCATATATTTT. The chain has TRBV21-1 and TRBJ1-3. TRBV21-1 is noted as a pseudogene. The CDR3 extends over 19 amino acids.